A single sample is the source of the 26 T cell receptor beta chains below, sequenced in a study of brain metastases from non-small cell lung cancer. Using immunoSEQ multiplex PCR, the repertoire was profiled, and TCRdb retains in-frame clones only, with some absent. Of over 3,500 clones in the sample, around 83% were seen once. Material for sequencing was primary lung tumor tissue. These receptors all stem from a donor at least 40 years old with non-small cell lung cancer.

The chain joins TRBV12-5 to TRBJ2-5; D is unclear. This CDR3 contains 15 residues. Trimming left V 8 bases short and J 5 bases short, with 21 bases between. In germline, CDR1 is LGHNT, CDR2 FRNRAP. The CDR3 DNA follows: TGTGCTAGTCAACTCGAAGGGCAACGAAGGGAGACCCAGTACTTC. It translates to CASQLEGQRRETQYF.

The V and J genes are TRBV19 and TRBJ1-5; the D is unclear. The CDR3 length is 15 residues. CDR1 and CDR2 (germline): LNHDA, SQIVND (reference sequence). With 1 base removed from V and 0 bases from J, the gap between germline ends came to 7 bases. CDR3 protein: CASSIVGYSNQPQHF. In DNA, the CDR3 is TGTGCCAGTAGTATAGTAGGGTATAGCAATCAGCCCCAGCATTTT.

The J gene is TRBJ2-3, the V gene TRBV20-1; 14 bases agree with TRBD2. V trimming: 3 bases; J trimming: 5 bases; junction bases outside the gene matches: 7. CDR3 length equals 16 residues. Germline V gene lookup returns CDR1 DFQATT and CDR2 SNEGSKA (reference sequence). CDR3 sequence: CSASSTGTSGGDTQYF. The CDR3 DNA is TGCAGTGCTAGTTCCACCGGGACTAGCGGGGGAGATACGCAGTATTTT.

The table lists this clone with a count of one. The V gene is TRBV4-1, the J gene TRBJ2-5; D unresolved. Per the germline V gene, CDR1 is MGHRA and CDR2 is YSYEKL. Deletions cut 5 bases from V and 1 base from J, with 2 bases between. The CDR3 length is 11 residues. Written as DNA, the CDR3 is TGCGCCAGCAGCGTCCAAGAGACCCAGTACTTC. It translates to CASSVQETQYF.

The V gene is TRBV19, the J gene TRBJ1-2; no clear D. Looked up from germline, CDR1 is LNHDA and CDR2 is SQIVND (reference sequence). The CDR3 runs to 11 residues. Between the trimmed V and J ends, which lost 8 bases and 8 bases, there was a span of 12 bases. Here the CDR3 reads CASSSSGGYTF. The DNA of the CDR3 is TGTGCCAGTTCCTCGTCGGGAGGCTACACCTTC.

This clone was recorded a few times. The sample has other DNA sequences that encode this CDR3 too. The chain employs TRBV24-1 and TRBJ1-6; D gene uncertain. The length of the CDR3 is 15 residues. V was clipped by 1 base and J by 6 bases, with 9 bases between them. CDR1 and CDR2 from the germline V gene are KGHDR and SFDVKD. The CDR3: CATSDFNSLNSPLHF. The CDR3 DNA sequence: TGTGCCACCAGTGATTTTAACAGCCTTAATTCACCCCTCCACTTT.

This chain uses TRBV5-6 with TRBJ1-1; D is unclear. Deletions cut 4 bases from V and 8 bases from J, with 18 bases between. There are 14 residues in the CDR3. Germline CDR1 and CDR2: SGHDT and YYEEEE. The CDR3 DNA is TGTGCCAGCAGCGTCCTCGTGGTATCCTCCGAAGCTTTCTTT. Its translation is CASSVLVVSSEAFF.

V and J are TRBV6-2 or TRBV6-3 and TRBJ1-1; D remains ambiguous. Germline V gene sequence: CDR1 MNHEY, CDR2 SVGEGT. This CDR3 is built from 13 residues. The V gene lost 2 bases and the J gene lost 2 bases, with 6 bases spanning the gap. CDR3 DNA sequence: TGTGCCAGCAGTTACGGCCCAAACACTGAAGCTTTCTTT. Protein sequence: CASSYGPNTEAFF.

Written as DNA, the CDR3 is TGCAGCGTTGAAGATCGAACAATTGGCACAGATACGCAGTATTTT. Amino acids: CSVEDRTIGTDTQYF. This chain uses TRBV29-1 with TRBJ2-3; D call uncertain. Per germline, CDR1 SQVTM and CDR2 ANQGSEA. CDR3 length: 15 amino acids. Trimming stripped 0 bases from V and 1 base from J, with 11 bases between.

The J gene is TRBJ1-6, the V gene TRBV28; no clear D. Trimming cost V 6 bases and J 7 bases, with 7 bases left between them. CDR3 size: 12 residues. Germline CDR1 MDHEN, CDR2 SYDVKM. In DNA form, the CDR3 reads TGTGCCAGCAGCGGTCAGAATTCACCCCTCCACTTT. Protein sequence: CASSGQNSPLHF.

CDR3 sequence reads: CSVPLLAGAETQYF. The CDR3 nucleotides are TGCAGCGTGCCGTTACTAGCGGGGGCCGAGACCCAGTACTTC. The J gene is TRBJ2-5, the V gene TRBV29-1; 11 bases are a match to TRBD2. CDR3 length: 14 residues. The V and J ends lost 6 bases and 5 bases, in that order; junction bases with no gene match: 8. Per the germline V gene, CDR1 is SQVTM and CDR2 is ANQGSEA.

This clone was recorded only once. This chain connects TRBV19 to TRBJ2-3; maybe TRBD2 (5 bases). The CDR3 spans 12 residues. Between the trimmed V and J ends, which lost 3 bases and 11 bases, there was a span of 12 bases. Germline lookup yields CDR1 LNHDA and CDR2 SQIVND (reference sequence). The CDR3 DNA reads as TGTGCCAGTAGTATTAGCCCCCGGGAGCAGTATTTT. Translated, it gives CASSISPREQYF.

J is TRBJ2-3 and V is TRBV11-3, with 8 bases aligning to TRBD1. Germline V CDR1 and CDR2: SGHNT, YENEEA. The CDR3 runs to 16 residues. With 4 bases clipped from V and 6 bases from J, the junction kept 12 bases outside the gene matches. The CDR3 loop is CASSSQSGQAGDTQYF. CDR3 sequence (DNA): TGTGCCAGCAGCTCACAATCGGGACAGGCGGGGGATACGCAGTATTTT.

This chain uses TRBV27 with TRBJ1-1; tentatively, D is TRBD1 (6 bases). The CDR3 is 13 amino acids. CDR1 and CDR2 (germline): MNHEY, SMNVEV (reference sequence). V was pared by 10 bases and J by 0 bases, with 12 bases between. CDR3 sequence: CANSDRMNTEAFF. The DNA of the CDR3 is TGTGCCAACTCAGACAGGATGAACACTGAAGCTTTCTTT.

The rearrangement uses TRBV12-3 or TRBV12-4 and TRBJ1-2; the match to TRBD1 covers 8 bases. CDR3 length equals 13 residues. Trimming removed 3 bases from V and 3 bases from J; junction bases left unmatched: 0. The CDR3 bases are TGTGCCAGCAGTTTGGACAGGGACTATGGCTACACCTTC. Its protein is CASSLDRDYGYTF.

The gene calls are TRBV30 and TRBJ2-6; unclear D gene. The CDR3 loop spans 17 amino acids. V was shortened by 5 bases and J by 2 bases, with 19 bases between the two germline ends. Per the germline V gene, CDR1 is GTSNPN and CDR2 is SVGIG (reference sequence). CDR3 amino acids: CAWAGDMGLAGANVLTF. In nucleotides, the CDR3 is TGTGCCTGGGCAGGAGATATGGGTTTAGCTGGGGCCAACGTCCTGACTTTC.

The J gene is TRBJ1-4, the V gene TRBV30; D is ambiguous. This CDR3 contains 15 residues. Trimming removed 5 bases from V and 0 bases from J, with 13 bases in between. Germline CDR1 GTSNPN, CDR2 SVGIG (reference sequence). In nucleotides, the CDR3 is TGTGCCTGGGGGGTACGTCAAGCAACTAATGAAAAACTGTTTTTT. Its protein is CAWGVRQATNEKLFF.

About this clone: A much larger clone lies one base from this, so it may be a read error. Additional DNA sequences in this sample encode the identical CDR3. The J gene is TRBJ1-2, the V gene TRBV12-3 or TRBV12-4, with D unclear. CDR3 length: 12 residues. CDR3 DNA: TGTGCCAGCAGTTTAGGTCTCAATGGCTACACTTTC. It codes for CASSLGLNGYTF.

This sequence joins TRBV7-3 and TRBJ2-3; a possible D gene is TRBD2 (6 bases). This CDR3 region has 15 residues. Trimming removed 5 bases from V and 2 bases from J, with 14 bases in between. CDR1 is SGHTA, CDR2 FQGTGA, per germline. The DNA for the CDR3 is TGTGCCAGCAGCCCCCTGGGGGGAGACACAGATACGCAGTATTTT. Amino acid sequence: CASSPLGGDTDTQYF.

The chain uses TRBV7-3 and TRBJ2-1; D assignment may be TRBD1 or TRBD2 (6 bases each). The germline V gene encodes CDR1 SGHTA and CDR2 FQGTGA. The V end lost 5 bases, the J end lost 6 bases, and 20 bases lay between the germline ends. The CDR3 runs to 16 residues. CDR3 in DNA: TGTGCCAGCAGCCTTGGGGGGCCATTTTCAGGCAATGAGCAGTTCTTC. This sequence encodes CASSLGGPFSGNEQFF.

In its sample, this clone was seen a few times. The gene calls are TRBV5-1 and TRBJ1-5; unclear D gene. Trimming took 0 bases from V and 4 from J, leaving 5 bases between them. The V gene's germline CDR1 is SGHRS and CDR2 YFSETQ. This CDR3 has 13 residues. CDR3 DNA sequence: TGCGCCAGCAGCTTGGACCGTAATCAGCCCCAGCATTTT. Its protein product is CASSLDRNQPQHF.

The chain has TRBV18 and TRBJ2-3, with D unclear. Trimming removed 0 bases at V and 0 bases at J, with 7 bases between. The CDR3 spans 15 residues. From germline, CDR1 is KGHSH and CDR2 LQKENI. CDR3 loop: CASSPPGHSTDTQYF. DNA for the CDR3: TGTGCCAGCTCACCACCTGGCCATAGCACAGATACGCAGTATTTT.

The chain combines TRBV4-3 with TRBJ2-7; 10 nucleotides align to TRBD1. Losses at the gene ends were 6 bases for V and 5 bases for J; bases not matched to a gene: 4. Germline values: CDR1 LGHNA, CDR2 YSLEER. The CDR3 sequence is 13 residues long. The CDR3 here is CASSRDRGDEQYV. The CDR3 DNA sequence: TGCGCCAGCAGTCGGGACAGGGGAGACGAGCAGTACGTC.

This chain connects TRBV5-1 to TRBJ1-2; D is possibly TRBD1 (6 bases). CDR1 and CDR2 (germline): SGHRS, YFSETQ. Trimming stripped 4 bases from V and 5 bases from J, with 15 bases between. The CDR3 sequence is 14 residues long. The chain's CDR3 is CASSPRTEGYGYTF. In DNA form, the CDR3 reads TGCGCCAGCAGCCCCAGGACAGAGGGATATGGCTACACCTTC. Full variable domain (outside the CDR3, taken from reference TRBV5-1 and TRBJ1-2): KAGVTQTPRYLIKTRGQQVTLSCSPISGHRSVSWYQQTPGQGLQFLFEYFSETQRNKGNFPGRFSGRQFSNSRSEMNVSTLELGDSALYLCASSPRTEGYGYTFGSGTRLTVV.

Within the sample, this clone is large. Other DNA sequences in the sample encode the same CDR3. The gene calls are TRBV28 and TRBJ2-1, with a possible D match to TRBD2 (6 bases). This CDR3 is built from 15 residues. CDR1 is MDHEN and CDR2 is SYDVKM in the germline V gene. V was clipped by 6 bases and J by 2 bases, with 14 bases between them. CDR3 in amino acids: CASSLPEGTYNEQFF. The CDR3 DNA sequence: TGTGCCAGCAGCCTTCCGGAGGGCACCTACAATGAGCAGTTCTTC.

J is TRBJ2-3 and V is TRBV6-4; D is undetermined. The V end was cut by 3 bases, the J end by 2 bases, with 15 bases between. Germline V gene data show CDR1 as MRHNA and CDR2 as SNTAGT. The CDR3 length is 16 residues. In nucleotides, the CDR3 is TGTGCCAGCAGTGAATCTCTATCCCGGGCCACAGATACGCAGTATTTT. This codes for CASSESLSRATDTQYF.